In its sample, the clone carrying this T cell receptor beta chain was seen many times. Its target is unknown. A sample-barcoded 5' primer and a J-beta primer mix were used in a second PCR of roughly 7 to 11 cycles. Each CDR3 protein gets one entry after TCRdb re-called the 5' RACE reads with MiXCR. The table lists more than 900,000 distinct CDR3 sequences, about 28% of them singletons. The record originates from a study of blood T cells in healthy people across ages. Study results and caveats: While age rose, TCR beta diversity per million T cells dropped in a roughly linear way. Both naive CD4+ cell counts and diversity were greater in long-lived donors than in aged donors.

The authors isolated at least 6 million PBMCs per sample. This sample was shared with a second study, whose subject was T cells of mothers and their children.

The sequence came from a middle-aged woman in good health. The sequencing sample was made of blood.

For the CDR3, the DNA is TGTGCCATCAGTGAGTCGGCGGGGGGGCCTCATGAGCAGTTCTTC. Its translation is CAISESAGGPHEQFF. The chain links TRBV10-3 to TRBJ2-1, with TRBD2 identical over 9 bases. CDR1 and CDR2 (germline): ENHRY, SYGVKD. Trimming at V came to 0 bases and at J to 8 bases, leaving 5 bases not matched to a gene. The CDR3 loop spans 15 amino acids.